This TCR beta chain was identified during a study of blood T cell repertoires in COVID-19. The CDR3 is 13 residues long. The V gene end was trimmed by 8 bases and the J gene end by 4 bases; junction bases not matched to a gene: 8. Per germline, CDR1 WSHSY and CDR2 SAAADI. Assay used: immunoSEQ multiplex PCR; TCRdb lists only in-frame clones, some missing. The sample has about 250,000 clones; approximately 90% are singletons. This receptor was identified in a young man with acute or convalescent COVID-19. The V and J genes are TRBV10-2 and TRBJ2-7, with TRBD2 matching over 7 bases. Input material: peripheral blood. The CDR3 reads CASGTGGYYEQYF. The CDR3 DNA reads TGCGCCAGCGGGACGGGAGGTTATTACGAGCAGTACTTC.